This TCR beta chain is drawn from a study of human T cells and chemical hapten exposure. V was clipped by 6 bases and J by 6 bases; unmatched bases: 10. The CDR3 runs 16 residues. TCRdb redid the calling of the RACE reads with MiXCR, one entry per CDR3 protein. The table includes a few hundred thousand distinct CDR3 sequences, 8.6% detected once. As to time point: pre-sensitization, week 0. The treatment is: therapeutic diphenylcyclopropenone sensitization with weekly scalp DPC. The specimen was whole blood, collected in connection with sensitization to the hapten diphenylcyclopropenone (DPC). The chain combines TRBV12-3 or TRBV12-4 with TRBJ2-1; 11 nucleotides align to TRBD2. The receptor comes from a woman between 40 and 55 years old with alopecia areata. Some clones in this sample may be carry-over from other donors' samples. CDR3 DNA sequence: TGTGCCAGCAGACGGACAGTAGCGGGAGGGGCCAATGAGCAGTTCTTC. Protein: CASRRTVAGGANEQFF.